One sample yielded the 24 T cell receptor beta chains listed below, sequenced in a study of blood T cell repertoires in COVID-19. Here immunoSEQ multiplex PCR was the method, and the copy in TCRdb shows in-frame clones only, minus some. The table has some 77,000 clones, about 82% seen once. The sample comprised peripheral blood. These receptors were collected from a woman aged 55-69 years with acute or convalescent COVID-19.

The sample holds a few counts of this clone. The chain carries TRBV27 and TRBJ2-1; no definite D call. This CDR3 has 8 amino acids. Trimming left V 6 bases short and J 14 bases short, with 5 bases between. Germline V lookup: CDR1 MNHEY, CDR2 SMNVEV (reference sequence). CDR3 in DNA: TGTGCCAGCAGCCGAGAGTTCTTC. Translation gives CASSREFF.

V gene TRBV6-1 combines with J gene TRBJ1-3, with 9 bases that match TRBD1. V gave up 7 bases and J gave up 4 bases; unmatched junction bases: 8. Per germline, CDR1 MNHNS and CDR2 SASEGT. The CDR3 sequence is 15 residues long. The CDR3 loop is CASTPTGGFGNTIYF. The CDR3 nucleotides are TGTGCCAGCACCCCGACAGGGGGTTTCGGAAACACCATATATTTT.

The genes are TRBV3-1 (or the pseudogene TRBV3-2) and TRBJ1-1; no definite D call. This CDR3 is built from 13 residues. The V end was cut by 0 bases, the J end by 10 bases, with 12 bases between. Per germline, CDR1 LGHDT and CDR2 YNNKEL (reference sequence). The CDR3 sequence: CASSQDARLRAFF. Here the CDR3 DNA reads TGTGCCAGCAGCCAAGATGCCAGGCTCAGAGCTTTCTTT.

The chain joins TRBV9 to TRBJ1-3; tentatively, D is TRBD1 (6 bases). This CDR3 has 17 amino acids. V shed 0 bases and J shed 5 bases, with 18 bases lying between them. CDR1 and CDR2 from the germline V gene are SGDLS and YYNGEE. CDR3 amino acids: CASSVGYQGKVRNTIYF. The DNA of the CDR3 is TGTGCCAGCAGCGTAGGGTACCAGGGGAAAGTTAGAAACACCATATATTTT.

V gene TRBV13 combines with J gene TRBJ1-1, with a weak D call TRBD1 (6 bases). This CDR3 has 16 amino acids. Germline assignment: CDR1 PRHDT and CDR2 FYEKMQ (reference sequence). Trimming left V 7 bases short and J 1 base short, with 19 bases between. The CDR3: CASKEGVLLRNTEAFF. The CDR3 DNA reads as TGTGCCAGCAAAGAGGGGGTTCTGTTGAGGAACACTGAAGCTTTCTTT.

Of note for this clone: Other DNA sequences of this sample code for an identical CDR3. The chain's CDR3 is CASSYDRNTEAFF. In DNA, the CDR3 is TGTGCCAGCAGTTACGACAGGAACACTGAAGCTTTCTTT. This sequence joins TRBV6-5 and TRBJ1-1; possibly TRBD1 for D (5 bases). With 2 bases removed from V and 1 base from J, the gap between germline ends came to 5 bases. CDR1 and CDR2 (germline): MNHEY, SVGAGI. This CDR3 is 13 amino acids long.

The V gene is TRBV27, the J gene TRBJ1-2; a possible D gene is TRBD1 (5 bases). The CDR3 loop spans 18 amino acids. V shed 0 bases and J shed 4 bases, with 21 bases lying between them. Looked up from germline, CDR1 is MNHEY and CDR2 is SMNVEV (reference sequence). The DNA of the CDR3 is TGTGCCAGCAGTTTATCGGGGCAGGTCCCTTATAGTACCTATGGCTACACCTTC. Amino acids: CASSLSGQVPYSTYGYTF.

The V gene is TRBV29-1, the J gene TRBJ2-7; unclear D gene. This CDR3 comprises 12 residues. In germline, CDR1 is SQVTM, CDR2 ANQGSEA. V was clipped by 2 bases and J by 0 bases, with 5 bases between them. CDR3 protein: CSVEQNSYEQYF. The DNA of the CDR3 is TGCAGCGTTGAACAGAACTCCTACGAGCAGTACTTC.

This clone occurred once. The chain joins TRBV2 to TRBJ1-1; 7 bases match TRBD1. From germline, CDR1 is SNHLY and CDR2 FYNNEI. This CDR3 spans 15 amino acids. V lost 5 bases, J lost 2 bases, and 8 bases stayed unmatched. DNA for the CDR3: TGTGCCAGCAGTTCAGGGGGATACCGCAACACTGAAGCTTTCTTT. Its protein is CASSSGGYRNTEAFF.

The chain is built from TRBV19 and TRBJ1-4; D perhaps matches TRBD1 (5 bases). Germline lookup yields CDR1 LNHDA and CDR2 SQIVND (reference sequence). The CDR3 is 15 residues long. V dropped 5 bases and J dropped 4 bases, with 14 bases sitting between them. The CDR3 loop is CASSLRQGLNEKLFF. The CDR3 region has the DNA TGTGCCAGTAGTCTGAGGCAGGGACTTAATGAAAAACTGTTTTTT.

V is TRBV27 and J is TRBJ1-1; D is possibly TRBD1 (6 bases). This CDR3 is built from 17 residues. The V end lost 6 bases, the J end lost 0 bases, and 20 bases lay between the germline ends. Germline values: CDR1 MNHEY, CDR2 SMNVEV (reference sequence). CDR3 protein: CASSDETGQPMNTEAFF. CDR3 in DNA: TGTGCCAGCAGCGACGAGACGGGACAACCGATGAACACTGAAGCTTTCTTT.

The chain combines TRBV6-5 with TRBJ1-2; 9 bases map to TRBD1. Losses at the gene ends were 5 bases for V and 4 bases for J; bases not matched to a gene: 5. CDR3 size: 14 residues. Germline values: CDR1 MNHEY, CDR2 SVGAGI. CDR3 coding DNA: TGTGCCAGCAGTCCCGGGACAGGGAGCTATGGCTACACCTTC. Its translation is CASSPGTGSYGYTF.

A single count supports this clone. The chain has TRBV2 and TRBJ2-5; TRBD2 is a possible D gene (6 bases). The CDR3 loop spans 12 amino acids. Trimming stripped 7 bases from V and 1 base from J, with 7 bases between. The germline V gene encodes CDR1 SNHLY and CDR2 FYNNEI. The CDR3 DNA reads as TGTGCCAGCATCGGGAGCCAAGAGACCCAGTACTTC. As protein: CASIGSQETQYF.

Note on this clone: The sample carries other DNA sequences with the same CDR3. The chain has TRBV5-1 and TRBJ2-2; 13 nucleotides match TRBD2. The CDR3 covers 17 residues. J lost 2 bases, V lost 3 bases, and 4 bases had no gene match. In germline, CDR1 is SGHRS, CDR2 YFSETQ. The CDR3 region is CASSWTSGSPNTGELFF. CDR3 nucleotide sequence: TGCGCCAGCAGCTGGACTAGCGGGAGCCCAAACACCGGGGAGCTGTTTTTT.

The chain is built from TRBV2 and TRBJ2-7, with D perhaps matching TRBD2 (6 bases). This CDR3 is 12 amino acids long. The V gene's germline CDR1 is SNHLY and CDR2 FYNNEI. Trimming removed 2 bases at V and 6 bases at J, with 8 bases between. The CDR3 DNA reads as TGTGCCAGCAGTGAATGGGGAGGCGAGCAGTACTTC. It encodes CASSEWGGEQYF. The complete variable domain, with remaining parts taken from reference TRBV2 and TRBJ2-7, reads EPEVTQTPSHQVTQMGQEVILRCVPISNHLYFYWYRQILGQKVEFLVSFYNNEISEKSEIFDDQFSVERPDGSNFTLKIRSTKLEDSAMYFCASSEWGGEQYFGPGTRLTVT.

V and J are TRBV6-1 and TRBJ1-1, with D perhaps TRBD1 (5 bases). V dropped 3 bases and J dropped 2 bases, with 19 bases sitting between them. The CDR3 loop spans 17 amino acids. Germline CDR1 is MNHNS and CDR2 is SASEGT. CDR3 bases: TGTGCCAGCAGTGAGGCCTTGTCCGGGGGAGTAAACACTGAAGCTTTCTTT. Translating it yields CASSEALSGGVNTEAFF.

Here the CDR3 DNA reads TGTGCCAGCAGCTTGGTGGGGACAGGGGCCCCCGGGGAGCTGTTTTTT. The encoded protein is CASSLVGTGAPGELFF. The chain is built from TRBV5-6 and TRBJ2-2; the match to TRBD1 covers 10 bases. CDR1 and CDR2 (germline): SGHDT, YYEEEE. The CDR3 length is 16 residues. With V trimmed by 0 bases and J by 6 bases, 5 bases remained unmatched.

The chain couples TRBV11-3 to TRBJ2-7; 7 bases match TRBD1. CDR1 SGHNT and CDR2 YENEEA come from the germline V gene. The V and J ends lost 5 bases and 5 bases, in that order; junction bases with no gene match: 9. CDR3 length: 14 residues. CDR3 DNA sequence: TGTGCCAGCAGCGCAAGGGGGCAAGGGGACGAGCAGTACTTC. Encoded protein: CASSARGQGDEQYF.

This clone was detected only a few times. The V call is TRBV13, the J call TRBJ1-3; 11 bases align to TRBD1. CDR1 and CDR2 from the germline V gene are PRHDT and FYEKMQ (reference sequence). The CDR3 sequence is 17 residues long. The J segment lost 2 bases and the V segment lost 0 bases, leaving 3 bases of the junction unmatched. The CDR3 sequence: CASSLGLDRGPGNTIYF. The CDR3 DNA reads TGTGCCAGCAGCTTAGGGCTGGACAGGGGGCCTGGAAACACCATATATTTT.

This sequence joins TRBV19 and TRBJ1-1; maybe TRBD1 (5 bases). Trimming pared 6 bases from V and 1 base from J, leaving 12 bases between. Germline assignment: CDR1 LNHDA and CDR2 SQIVND (reference sequence). CDR3 length: 14 amino acids. CDR3 in DNA: TGTGCCAGTAGCTACGACAGCCGGAACACTGAAGCTTTCTTT. Residues: CASSYDSRNTEAFF.

This clone was recorded once. This sequence joins TRBV5-1 and TRBJ2-3; 11 nucleotides line up with TRBD2. Looked up from germline, CDR1 is SGHRS and CDR2 is YFSETQ. V lost 4 bases to trimming and J lost 0 bases; unmatched junction nucleotides: 7. The CDR3 runs to 17 residues. DNA of the CDR3: TGCGCCAGCAGCATCGGGACTAGCGGAGTTAGCACAGATACGCAGTATTTT. It encodes CASSIGTSGVSTDTQYF.

The chain employs TRBV24-1 and TRBJ1-2; 8 positions agree with TRBD1. With 3 bases clipped from V and 5 bases from J, the junction kept 7 bases outside the gene matches. This CDR3 has 15 amino acids. CDR1 and CDR2 from the germline V gene are KGHDR and SFDVKD. The CDR3 spells CATSDGTGQRYGYTF. The CDR3 nucleotides are TGTGCCACCAGTGATGGGACAGGTCAGAGGTATGGCTACACCTTC.

V is TRBV3-1 (or the pseudogene TRBV3-2) and J is TRBJ2-5; 9 bases are shared with TRBD2. Trimming cost V 0 bases and J 3 bases; bases outside gene matches: 8. This CDR3 region has 17 residues. Germline CDR1 is LGHDT and CDR2 is YNNKEL (reference sequence). CDR3 protein: CASSQDPRLAGEETQYF. DNA of the CDR3: TGTGCCAGCAGCCAAGATCCCCGGTTAGCGGGAGAAGAGACCCAGTACTTC.

This chain uses TRBV5-1 with TRBJ2-2; 12 bases are a match to TRBD2. Trimming cost V 1 base and J 7 bases; bases outside gene matches: 8. The CDR3 has 17 amino acids. The V gene's germline CDR1 is SGHRS and CDR2 YFSETQ. The CDR3 DNA sequence: TGCGCCAGCAGCTTGAATCTAGCGGGAGGGCCCGGCGGGGAGCTGTTTTTT. Translation gives CASSLNLAGGPGGELFF.